This T cell receptor (beta chain) was recorded in a study of T-cell memory formation after mild COVID-19. Germline V CDR1 and CDR2: SGHRS, YFSETQ. Trimming took 1 base from V and 5 from J; bases not matched to a gene: 5. The CDR3 totals 15 residues. TCRdb re-analysed the 5' RACE reads in MiXCR, keeping a single row per CDR3 protein. The data contain hundreds of thousands of distinct CDR3 sequences, roughly 17% of them seen just once; the ten biggest clones take up 12%. The gene calls are TRBV5-1 and TRBJ2-7; the match to TRBD1 covers 11 bases. The sequenced sample was PBMCs or a T cell subset sorted from them (not recorded which). This clonotype was obtained from an adult woman who had mild COVID-19 (a few samples of this study predate the infection). Cell type and time point are not known. CDR3 protein: CASSLTGQGVHEQYF. The CDR3 nucleotides read TGCGCCAGCAGCTTGACGGGACAGGGGGTCCACGAGCAGTACTTC.